This T cell receptor beta chain came from a study of early T cells in non-severe SARS-CoV-2 infection. cDNA molecules, individually, were tagged with unique molecular identifiers. TCRdb redid the calling of the 5' RACE reads with MiXCR, one entry per CDR3 protein. The repertoire holds around 71,000 distinct CDR3 sequences, with 8% to 10% as singletons. With 3 bases removed from V and 0 bases from J, the gap between germline ends came to 13 bases. Germline CDR1 is MNHNS and CDR2 is SASEGT. The CDR3 is 16 residues long. General observations from the study: Anti-spike CD8 responses were favored in VDJdb matching, and private and CD4 specificities were missed.

In this sample, this clonotype turned up a few times. Antigen specificity is unknown. This rearrangement joins TRBV6-1 to TRBJ2-3; D may be TRBD2 (6 bases). Sample: whole blood, taken at baseline. The receptor was derived from an adult who was a healthcare worker with PCR-confirmed SARS-CoV-2 infection or an uninfected control (not recorded which). CDR3 DNA sequence: TGTGCCAGCAGTGAGGCGACTAGAATAAGCACAGATACGCAGTATTTT. It specifies CASSEATRISTDTQYF.